The source of this TCR beta chain is a study of cytomegalovirus exposure and HLA in healthy donors. Study information: Earlier, 90 million to 140 million unique TCR beta sequences were recovered from about 179 million T cells by an analysis. Findings of the study overall: Beyond CMV serostatus, there was no information to go on about immune exposure. Later findings reportedly placed an Asian-associated ancestry cluster below the approximately 670-donor mean for N-insertions. A missense DCLRE1C variant was associated with V- and J-gene trimming of TCR beta chains in a later analysis, and an independent cohort replicated the association.

As concerns this clone: The antigen is not known.

The PCR employed 60 Vbeta primers together with 13 Jbeta primers. Here immunoSEQ multiplex PCR was the method, and the copy in TCRdb shows in-frame clones only, minus some. Reported are approximately 130,000 clones; the ten largest clones contain 1.5% to 2%. The CDR3 has 14 amino acids. V lost 6 bases and J lost 7; bases outside the gene matches: 6. CDR1 is SEHNR and CDR2 is FQNEAQ in the germline V gene (reference sequence). The specimen sequenced was PBMCs. This chain joins TRBV7-9 and TRBJ2-1; 10 nucleotides line up with TRBD1. The sequence derives from a woman aged 60-75 years in good health and CMV-seronegative. The DNA of the CDR3 is TGTGCCAGCAGGGGACAGGGGACCGGTAATGAGCAGTTCTTC. This sequence encodes CASRGQGTGNEQFF.